A single sample is the source of the 10 T cell receptor beta chains below, sequenced in a study of T cell changes during pregnancy in multiple sclerosis. Here immunoSEQ multiplex PCR was the method, and the copy in TCRdb shows in-frame clones only, minus some. There are 60,000 to 90,000 clones in the sample; 93% occur only once, and approximately 2.8% lies in the top ten. The material sequenced was peripheral blood, taken after pregnancy. The receptors shown here come from a female donor in good health, enrolled as a control in a pregnancy study.

The V call is TRBV27, the J call TRBJ2-7; 10 bases match TRBD2. The germline V gene has CDR1 MNHEY and CDR2 SMNVEV (reference sequence). The V and J ends lost 5 bases and 2 bases, in that order; junction bases with no gene match: 12. The CDR3 totals 17 residues. CDR3 protein: CASSPLYRLAGAYEQYF. CDR3 nucleotides: TGTGCCAGCAGTCCCCTCTACCGGCTAGCGGGAGCCTACGAGCAGTACTTC.

The gene calls are TRBV5-1 and TRBJ2-2; a possible D gene is TRBD2 (5 bases). CDR1 SGHRS and CDR2 YFSETQ come from the germline V gene. This CDR3 is 14 amino acids long. The V and J ends lost 0 bases and 6 bases respectively, with 9 bases between them. CDR3 residues: CASSLDSGSGELFF. DNA for the CDR3: TGCGCCAGCAGCTTGGATTCGGGGTCCGGGGAGCTGTTTTTT.

The rearrangement joins TRBV7-2 to TRBJ2-5; 9 bases map to TRBD2. Losses at the gene ends were 5 bases for V and 4 bases for J; bases not matched to a gene: 5. Looked up from germline, CDR1 is SGHTA and CDR2 is FQGNSA. This CDR3 contains 14 residues. The CDR3 DNA is TGTGCCAGCAGCCGCGGGGGGGCCGTAGAGACCCAGTACTTC. This codes for CASSRGGAVETQYF.

This chain links TRBV28 with TRBJ2-7; D gene unclear. Germline CDR1 is MDHEN and CDR2 is SYDVKM. The CDR3 totals 16 residues. The V end lost 6 bases, the J end lost 7 bases, and 25 bases lay between the germline ends. The CDR3 bases are TGTGCCAGCAGGACCCCCCGGCAGGTCCCTCCTCGGGAGCAGTACTTC. Its translation is CASRTPRQVPPREQYF.

This rearrangement joins TRBV7-8 to TRBJ2-7, with TRBD2 as a possible D gene (6 bases). CDR1 is SGHVS, CDR2 FQNEAQ, per germline. V was shortened by 5 bases and J by 0 bases, with 14 bases between the two germline ends. The CDR3 covers 15 residues. The CDR3 sequence is CASSPRLDPSYEQYF. CDR3 coding DNA: TGTGCCAGCAGCCCCCGACTAGATCCCTCCTACGAGCAGTACTTC.

The chain joins TRBV9 to TRBJ2-5; a weak D match, TRBD2 (5 bases). This CDR3 is built from 13 residues. Germline values: CDR1 SGDLS, CDR2 YYNGEE. With 0 bases removed from V and 4 bases from J, the gap between germline ends came to 7 bases. The CDR3 region has the DNA TGTGCCAGCAGCGTAGCGGGATTAGAGACCCAGTACTTC. This gives the protein CASSVAGLETQYF. The whole variable domain, remainder taken from reference TRBV9 and TRBJ2-5, is DSGVTQTPKHLITATGQRVTLRCSPRSGDLSVYWYQQSLDQGLQFLIQYYNGEERAKGNILERFSAQQFPDLHSELNLSSLELGDSALYFCASSVAGLETQYFGPGTRLLVL.

This sequence joins TRBV6-1 and TRBJ2-5; 8 nucleotides line up with TRBD2. The germline V gene has CDR1 MNHNS and CDR2 SASEGT. The CDR3 sequence is 15 residues long. Losses at the gene ends were 2 bases for V and 1 base for J; bases not matched to a gene: 3. CDR3 sequence reads: CASSEWGTSQETQYF. The CDR3 DNA follows: TGTGCCAGCAGTGAATGGGGGACTAGCCAAGAGACCCAGTACTTC.

The chain couples TRBV10-3 to TRBJ2-2, with 15 nucleotides matching TRBD2. Germline-derived CDR1 and CDR2 are ENHRY and SYGVKD. The CDR3 totals 16 residues. The ends lost 10 bases at V and 4 bases at J; junction bases unmatched: 7. CDR3 in amino acids: CATRTSGRVVTGELFF. Written as DNA, the CDR3 is TGTGCCACCCGGACTAGCGGGAGGGTGGTCACCGGGGAGCTGTTTTTT.

J is TRBJ1-3 and V is TRBV2, with unresolved D. The germline V gene has CDR1 SNHLY and CDR2 FYNNEI. The CDR3 is 14 amino acids. V lost 8 bases to trimming and J lost 0 bases, with 11 bases between them. CDR3 nucleotides: TGTGCCAGCCGCCTACAGTCCTCTGGAAACACCATATATTTT. This gives the protein CASRLQSSGNTIYF. The variable domain in full, completed from reference TRBV2 and TRBJ1-3, reads EPEVTQTPSHQVTQMGQEVILRCVPISNHLYFYWYRQILGQKVEFLVSFYNNEISEKSEIFDDQFSVERPDGSNFTLKIRSTKLEDSAMYFCASRLQSSGNTIYFGEGSWLTVV.

The CDR3 DNA is TGTGCCAGCAGGACCTTCTCGGGGTCTGGAAACACCATATATTTT. It is translated as CASRTFSGSGNTIYF. V and J are TRBV6-1 and TRBJ1-3; D is uncertain. The CDR3 runs 15 residues. Germline CDR1 reads MNHNS; CDR2 reads SASEGT. The V end lost 6 bases, the J end lost 1 base, and 13 bases lay between the germline ends.